This paragraph covers one T cell receptor (beta chain) sequence. Its specificity is not known. The data originate from a study of OX40 agonist ivuxolimab in advanced cancers. On the study more broadly: Patients undergoing dose escalation presented with hepatocellular carcinoma, melanoma, renal cell or head and neck cancer. A mean age of roughly 66 years, range roughly 20 to 79, was recorded, and roughly 80% were male.

Trimming pared 3 bases from V and 4 bases from J, leaving 9 bases between. There are 14 residues in the CDR3. The germline CDR1 and CDR2 sequences are MNHEY and SMNVEV (reference sequence). Regarding the study as a whole: Among the lowest levels of clonal expansion were found in partial responders at 0.1-3.0 mg/kg.

Measured with immunoSEQ multiplex PCR; TCRdb has only the in-frame clones, and not every one. The data show 52,000 or so clones, around 94% seen once. The V gene is TRBV27, the J gene TRBJ2-2; D is uncertain. This sample comprised CD4+ or CD8+ T cells sorted from blood, obtained in a trial of the OX40 agonist ivuxolimab. The clonotype comes from an adult with an advanced solid tumor such as melanoma, head and neck, liver or kidney cancer. The CDR3 loop is CASSLGELTGELFF. For the CDR3, the DNA is TGTGCCAGCAGTTTGGGTGAGCTCACCGGGGAGCTGTTTTTT.